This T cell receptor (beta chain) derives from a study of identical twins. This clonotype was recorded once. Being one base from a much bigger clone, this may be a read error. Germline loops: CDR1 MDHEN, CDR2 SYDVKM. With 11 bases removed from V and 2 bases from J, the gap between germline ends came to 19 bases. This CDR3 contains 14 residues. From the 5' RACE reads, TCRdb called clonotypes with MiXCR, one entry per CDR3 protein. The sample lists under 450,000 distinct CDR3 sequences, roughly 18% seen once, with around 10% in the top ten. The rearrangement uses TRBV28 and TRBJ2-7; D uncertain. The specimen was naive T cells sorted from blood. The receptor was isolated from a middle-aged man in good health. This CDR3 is CAGFAARTPYEQYF. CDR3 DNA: TGTGCCGGTTTCGCGGCCAGGACCCCCTACGAGCAGTACTTC.